This is a list of T cell receptor beta chains from one sample in a study of blood T cell repertoires in COVID-19. Repertoires were generated with immunoSEQ multiplex PCR, while TCRdb's copy carries only in-frame clones and drops some. The sample comprises approximately 73,000 clones, roughly 86% of which are singletons, and roughly 1.9% rests with the top ten. The sequenced sample was peripheral blood. The source is a woman aged 55-75 years with acute or convalescent COVID-19. Each CDR3 is given without its conserved first and last residue. A D gene is named only where the DNA matches it firmly. Expanded clones get a size class; other rows say once, few or many, or leave the size out.

>-|-|TRBV5-4
ASRAQGNTEAF
>-|once|TRBV4-2
ASSQGVSGYGYT
>-|-|TRBV4-2
ASSLKLGHNNEQF
>-|-|TRBV7-3
ASSLYVREQY
>TRBD1|-|TRBV19
ASSIGQGGEAF
>-|once|TRBV2
ASSEDRSRGNTIY
>-|-|TRBV7-2
ASSLGGAEAF
>-|-|TRBV6-1
ASSELTSSNEQF
>-|-|TRBV19
ASSRPGQNTEAF
>TRBD1|-|TRBV4-2
ASSQEGQGHQPQH
>TRBD2|-|TRBV7-2
ASSSREGRETQY
>TRBD1|-|TRBV7-2
ASSSLTGRGWGTEAF
>-|-|TRBV28
ASSRTIFESQH
>-|-|TRBV7-9
ASSVWGGRTSTGELF
>-|-|TRBV6-2/TRBV6-3
ASSRNSLPGSYSGEQY
>-|once|TRBV10-3
AIMEGSGTDTQY
>TRBD2|once|TRBV4-3
ASSQDALAGGSMPYNEQF
>TRBD2|-|TRBV4-1
ASSPGTSGGIIYNEQF
>TRBD2|-|TRBV5-3
ARSRPGSGRGNEQF
>TRBD1|-|TRBV6-5
ASNSGTGYYGYT
>-|once|TRBV11-2
ASSLDRETQY
>TRBD2|-|TRBV7-9
ASSFLRGGKVREQF
>-|-|TRBV4-1
ASSQDLWVAREQF
>-|few|TRBV19
ASAFRAGQTYEQY
>-|-|TRBV30
AWGLGERNTEAF
>-|-|TRBV2
ASSEGRGTNEKLF
>TRBD1|-|TRBV27
ASSFQGQGSPLH
>TRBD1|-|TRBV12-3/TRBV12-4
ASRQQGAVEAF
>TRBD2|once|TRBV4-2
ASSQDLGGAGFSNEQY
>-|-|TRBV6-2/TRBV6-3
ASSSPAVSYEQY
>TRBD1|-|TRBV7-2
ASSLYPQGHNSPLH
>-|-|TRBV7-6
ASSSSSSSYNEQF